What follows are 6 T cell receptor beta chains derived from one specimen sequenced in a study of cytomegalovirus exposure and HLA in healthy donors. A multiplex PCR was run with 60 Vbeta primers and 13 Jbeta primers. Libraries were prepared by immunoSEQ multiplex PCR; TCRdb keeps only in-frame clonotypes and omits some of them. The table lists roughly 190,000 clones, roughly 70% of them singletons. Input material: PBMCs. These receptors were taken from a woman in her twenties or thirties in good health and CMV-seronegative.

The CDR3 nucleotides read TGCGCCAGCAAGACGCAGGCGATAGTCACAGATACGCAGTATTTT. It is translated as CASKTQAIVTDTQYF. This rearrangement joins TRBV5-1 to TRBJ2-3; D uncertain. This CDR3 has 15 amino acids. Trimming cost V 6 bases and J 2 bases, with 16 bases left between them. Per germline, CDR1 SGHRS and CDR2 YFSETQ. Supplemented by reference TRBV5-1 and TRBJ2-3, the full variable domain reads KAGVTQTPRYLIKTRGQQVTLSCSPISGHRSVSWYQQTPGQGLQFLFEYFSETQRNKGNFPGRFSGRQFSNSRSEMNVSTLELGDSALYLCASKTQAIVTDTQYFGPGTRLTVL.

The chain recombines TRBV7-2 with TRBJ2-2, with 10 bases lining up with TRBD2. This CDR3 spans 17 amino acids. The V and J ends lost 4 bases and 5 bases, in that order; junction bases with no gene match: 10. Per germline, CDR1 SGHTA and CDR2 FQGNSA. The chain's CDR3 is CASSSPGLAGETGELFF. The DNA of the CDR3 is TGTGCCAGCAGCTCTCCCGGGCTAGCGGGAGAGACCGGGGAGCTGTTTTTT.

The rearrangement uses TRBV9 and TRBJ1-2; D is uncertain. Germline assignment: CDR1 SGDLS and CDR2 YYNGEE. The CDR3 spans 18 residues. The V gene lost 0 bases and the J gene lost 0 bases, with 18 bases spanning the gap. The CDR3 DNA reads TGTGCCAGCAGCGTAGCCGTCCCTTCGTCAGGTCCTAACTATGGCTACACCTTC. It codes for CASSVAVPSSGPNYGYTF.

This chain joins TRBV2 and TRBJ2-1; 8 bases are shared with TRBD1. J lost 5 bases, V lost 6 bases, and 6 bases had no gene match. Per the germline V gene, CDR1 is SNHLY and CDR2 is FYNNEI. This CDR3 has 14 amino acids. CDR3 protein: CASSGTGLHNEQFF. The CDR3 DNA reads TGTGCCAGCAGCGGGACAGGACTGCACAATGAGCAGTTCTTC.

The chain links TRBV19 to TRBJ1-4; TRBD1 matches at 9 bases. Germline assignment: CDR1 LNHDA and CDR2 SQIVND (reference sequence). After removal of 6 bases from V and 3 bases from J, the junction contained 5 bases not matched to a gene. The CDR3 spans 15 residues. CDR3 DNA sequence: TGTGCCAGTAGCGATACAGGGGGCCCTAATGAAAAACTGTTTTTT. Translating it yields CASSDTGGPNEKLFF.

This clone has just a few counts. This rearrangement joins TRBV7-9 to TRBJ2-3, with 8 bases that match TRBD2. V lost 5 bases to trimming and J lost 6 bases; unmatched junction nucleotides: 13. Germline values: CDR1 SEHNR, CDR2 FQNEAQ (reference sequence). The CDR3 contains 16 residues. CDR3 in DNA: TGTGCCAGCAGCCCCCGGGGGACTAGAGGTCGGGATACGCAGTATTTT. Its translation is CASSPRGTRGRDTQYF.